This T cell receptor beta chain appears in the sequencing data of a study of cytotoxic CD8 clonotypes in ibrutinib-treated CLL. Study-level background: After a median around 12 months on treatment (6 to 36), response samples were drawn.

The length of the CDR3 is 13 residues. V was trimmed by 0 bases and J by 5 bases, leaving 7 bases between them. Germline V CDR1 and CDR2: MNHEY, SMNVEV (reference sequence). This clone was detected once. Its antigen is unknown. Additional DNA sequences in this sample encode the identical CDR3. Study results and limitations: Clonality was higher at baseline than in age-matched healthy donors and tracked circulating CD8+ T-cell counts. Sampling times (in sustained-remission versus progressing patients) were not the same.

Extraction of approximately 2 micrograms of genomic DNA from cryopreserved PBMCs supplied material for TCR beta libraries. Clones were sequenced by immunoSEQ multiplex PCR, and TCRdb holds only the in-frame ones, with some missing. The repertoire holds approximately 170,000 clones, with around nine tenths as singletons. The specimen comprised PBMCs, sampled at disease progression, from a patient treated with ibrutinib. This receptor was obtained from a human donor with chronic lymphocytic leukemia. V gene TRBV27 combines with J gene TRBJ1-1; D remains ambiguous. The CDR3 nucleotides read TGTGCCAGCAGTTTATCGGCCGGTACTGAAGCTTTCTTT. Amino acids: CASSLSAGTEAFF.